The sample holds one count of the clone carrying this TCR beta chain. The data were produced by immunoSEQ multiplex PCR, yet TCRdb's version contains in-frame clones alone and is incomplete. The sample holds tens of thousands of clones; around 86% are singletons and the top ten take around 6.7%. These data belong to a study of blood T cell repertoires in COVID-19. Study summary: The analysed material was cDNA or gDNA that came from T cells, B-cell-depleted T cells, or PBMCs.

This CDR3 has 15 amino acids. In germline, CDR1 is MNHNY, CDR2 SVGAGI (reference sequence). The V and J ends lost 5 bases and 4 bases, in that order; junction bases with no gene match: 8. V and J are TRBV6-6 and TRBJ1-2; 9 bases fit TRBD1. The sequenced material came from peripheral blood. This sequence was found in a man aged 50-59 years with active COVID-19. In DNA form, the CDR3 reads TGTGCCAGCAGTCTACCGGGACAGGGTATCTATGGCTACACCTTC. This codes for CASSLPGQGIYGYTF.